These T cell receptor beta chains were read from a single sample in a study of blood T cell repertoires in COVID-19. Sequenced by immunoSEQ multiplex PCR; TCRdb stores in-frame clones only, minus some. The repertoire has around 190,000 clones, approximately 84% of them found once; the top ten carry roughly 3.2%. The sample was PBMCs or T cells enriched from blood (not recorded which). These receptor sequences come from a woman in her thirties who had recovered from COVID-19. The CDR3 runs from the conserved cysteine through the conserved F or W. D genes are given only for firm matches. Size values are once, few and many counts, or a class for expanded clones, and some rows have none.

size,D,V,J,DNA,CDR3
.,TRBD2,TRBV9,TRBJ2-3,TGTGCCAGCAGCGTTGAAACCGGGACTATCACAGATACGCAGTATTTT,CASSVETGTITDTQYF
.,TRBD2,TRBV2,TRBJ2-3,TGTGCCAGCAGTGAAGAAAGCGGGAGGACAGATACGCAGTATTTT,CASSEESGRTDTQYF
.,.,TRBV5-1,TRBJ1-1,TGCGCCAGCAGCTTGGACACTATGAACACTGAAGCTTTCTTT,CASSLDTMNTEAFF
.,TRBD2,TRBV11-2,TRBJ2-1,TGTGCCAGCAGCGAGGGTCTAGCGGGACCATACAATGAGCAGTTCTTC,CASSEGLAGPYNEQFF
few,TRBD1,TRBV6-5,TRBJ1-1,TGTGCCAGCACCGGACAGGGTATAGGTGAAGCTTTCTTT,CASTGQGIGEAFF
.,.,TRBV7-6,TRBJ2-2,TGTGCCAGCAGCTCGCCCCTTATGGAGGGGGCCCACACCGGGGAGCTGTTTTTT,CASSSPLMEGAHTGELFF
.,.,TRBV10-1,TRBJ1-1,TGCGCCAGCAGTGTGGGAGCGAACACTGAAGCTTTCTTT,CASSVGANTEAFF
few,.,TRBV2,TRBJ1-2,TGTGCCAGCAGGGAGTCGAACTATGGCTACACCTTC,CASRESNYGYTF
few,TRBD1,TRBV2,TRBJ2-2,TGTGCCAGCAGGTCCGGGACAGGGTTGACCGGGGAGCTGTTTTTT,CASRSGTGLTGELFF
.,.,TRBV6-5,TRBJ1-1,TGTGCCAGCAAGCAGGGATTAAACACTGAAGCTTTCTTT,CASKQGLNTEAFF
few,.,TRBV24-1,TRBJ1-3,TGTGCCACCAGTGAGGGGGCTTCTGGAAACACCATATATTTT,CATSEGASGNTIYF
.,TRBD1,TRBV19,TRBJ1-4,TGTGCCAGTAGCTACCGTGCGGGACAGGGGGCATTAGGACGTGAAAAACTGTTTTTT,CASSYRAGQGALGREKLFF
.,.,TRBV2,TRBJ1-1,TGTGCCAGCAGTCCCTCCTTGGGGGGGTGGCCGAACACTGAAGCTTTCTTT,CASSPSLGGWPNTEAFF
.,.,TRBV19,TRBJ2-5,TGTGCCAGTAGTATCAACTTGCAAGAGACCCAGTACTTC,CASSINLQETQYF
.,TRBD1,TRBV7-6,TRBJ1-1,TGTGCCAGCAGCCGAGGGACAGCCACTGAAGCTTTCTTT,CASSRGTATEAFF
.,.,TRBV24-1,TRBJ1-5,TGTGCCACCAGGGGCGGAGGGAGTCAGCCCCAGCATTTT,CATRGGGSQPQHF
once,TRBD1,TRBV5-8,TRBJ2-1,TGTGCCAGCACCCCTTGGACAGGGCTTAATGAGCAGTTCTTC,CASTPWTGLNEQFF
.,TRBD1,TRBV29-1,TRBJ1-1,TGCAGCGTTGATAGCAGGGGGTTGAGGAACACTGAAGCTTTCTTT,CSVDSRGLRNTEAFF
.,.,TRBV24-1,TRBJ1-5,TGTGCCACCAGTGACCCAGGGGCCCAGCCCCAGCATTTT,CATSDPGAQPQHF
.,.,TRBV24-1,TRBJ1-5,TGTGCCACCGGGGGAGGTATCAATCAGCCCCAGCATTTT,CATGGGINQPQHF
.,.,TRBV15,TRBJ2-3,TGTGCCACCCGGGCCGACTCTAGCGACTATACGCAGTATTTT,CATRADSSDYTQYF
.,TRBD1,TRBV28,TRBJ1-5,TGTGCCAGCAGTTCAAACAGGGGCTCGCATAGCAATCAGCCCCAGCATTTT,CASSSNRGSHSNQPQHF
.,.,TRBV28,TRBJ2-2,TGTGCCAGCAGTGTGGACAGGAACACCGGGGAGCTGTTTTTT,CASSVDRNTGELFF
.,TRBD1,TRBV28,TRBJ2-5,TGTGCCAGCAGTTTGCCCGGGACAGGGCAAGAGACCCAGTACTTC,CASSLPGTGQETQYF